This entry lists 6 T cell receptor beta chains sequenced from one sample in a study of regulatory T cells in long-lasting Graves disease (dated by TCRdb to 2020 to 2023). The sample's time point label, decoded: persistent/refractory GD, antithyroid drugs over 5 years with positive TRAb. RNA was extracted from PBMCs in TRIzol for both TCR sequencing and RNA sequencing. The protocol used for the library was multiplex PCR. This sample was sequenced with an Illumina HiSeq 4000. CDR3 regions were amplified by Arm-PCR with iRepertoire HTBI primers to construct TCR beta libraries. Using fastp trimming at Q25 and MiXCR clonotype assembly, TCRdb reanalyzed the public sequencing data and kept in-frame beta chains. Entries that share a CDR3 protein sequence are merged under the most common genes and DNA. The sample contains hundreds of thousands of distinct CDR3 sequences, around 21% of them found a single time. About 8.3% of the sample rests with the top ten.

The source was peripheral blood mononuclear cells (PBMCs), collected when the disease was refractory, from a patient treated with antithyroid drugs. Receptors originate from a female donor with Graves disease.

This clonotype was seen a handful of times. The rearrangement links TRBV19 to TRBJ1-1, with D uncertain. Trimming cost V 2 bases and J 5 bases, with 9 bases left between them. Per the germline V gene, CDR1 is LNHDA and CDR2 is SQIVND (reference sequence). CDR3 length equals 13 residues. CDR3 nucleotide sequence: TGTGCCAGTAGTATAACCGGCAGTACTGAAGCTTTCTTT. Translation: CASSITGSTEAFF.

This clonotype has more than one count but fewer than ten. This chain connects TRBV7-9 to TRBJ2-2, with a possible D match to TRBD1 (5 bases). This CDR3 has 15 residues. V was shortened by 5 bases and J by 3 bases, with 13 bases between the two germline ends. Germline lookup yields CDR1 SEHNR and CDR2 FQNEAQ (reference sequence). The CDR3 loop is CASSQVWGYTGELFF. CDR3 nucleotide sequence: TGTGCCAGCAGCCAGGTTTGGGGCTACACCGGGGAGCTGTTTTTT.

J is TRBJ2-7 and V is TRBV29-1; D may be TRBD2 (5 bases). The CDR3 spans 14 residues. Germline CDR1 SQVTM, CDR2 ANQGSEA. V was clipped by 0 bases and J by 3 bases, with 12 bases between them. The CDR3 region has the DNA TGCAGCGTTGAAGATGCAGCGGCAAGCTACGAGCAGTACTTC. It codes for CSVEDAAASYEQYF.

Points on this clonotype: A much larger clone is a single base away; this may be a read error. In DNA form, the CDR3 reads TGTGCCAGCAGCCGAGCACGGAGGGGCACTGGAGCTTTCTTT. This gives the protein CASSRARRGTGAFF. This chain links TRBV7-2 with TRBJ1-1, with D tentatively TRBD1 (5 bases). The germline CDR1 and CDR2 sequences are SGHTA and FQGNSA. The CDR3 sequence is 14 residues long. Filled out from reference TRBV7-2 and TRBJ1-1, the complete variable domain reads GAGVSQSPSNKVTEKGKDVELRCDPISGHTALYWYRQSLGQGLEFLIYFQGNSAPDKSGLPSDRFSAERTGGSVSTLTIQRTQQEDSAVYLCASSRARRGTGAFFGQGTRLTVV.

This clonotype occurred many times. This rearrangement joins TRBV28 to TRBJ2-7; 11 bases agree with TRBD2. The V segment lost 4 bases and the J segment 7 bases; nucleotides outside the gene matches: 12. The CDR3 loop spans 16 amino acids. Germline CDR1 and CDR2: MDHEN and SYDVKM. CDR3 region: CASSSPRLAGTNEQYF. In DNA form, the CDR3 reads TGTGCCAGCAGTTCTCCCCGACTAGCGGGAACGAATGAGCAGTACTTC.

The chain employs TRBV30 and TRBJ1-6, with D possibly matching TRBD1 (5 bases). The length of the CDR3 is 15 residues. Germline V gene data show CDR1 as GTSNPN and CDR2 as SVGIG (reference sequence). V was pared by 3 bases and J by 8 bases, with 17 bases between. CDR3 in DNA: TGTGCCTGGAGAGGGGACGGCAGAAGAGATTCACCCCTCCACTTT. Protein: CAWRGDGRRDSPLHF. Variable domain in full (rest from reference TRBV30 and TRBJ1-6): SQTIHQWPATLVQPVGSPLSLECTVEGTSNPNLYWYRQAAGRGLQLLFYSVGIGQISSEVPQNLSASRPQDRQFILSSKKLLLSDSGFYLCAWRGDGRRDSPLHFGNGTRLTVT.